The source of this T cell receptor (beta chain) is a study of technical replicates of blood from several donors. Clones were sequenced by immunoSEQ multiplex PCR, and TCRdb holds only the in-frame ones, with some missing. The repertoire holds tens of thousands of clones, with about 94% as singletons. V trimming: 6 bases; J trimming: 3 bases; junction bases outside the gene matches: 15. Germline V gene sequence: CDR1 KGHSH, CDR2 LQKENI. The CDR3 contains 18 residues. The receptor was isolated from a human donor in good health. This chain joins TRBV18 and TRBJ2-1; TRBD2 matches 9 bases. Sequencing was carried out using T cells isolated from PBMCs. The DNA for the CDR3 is TGTGCCAGCTCCCTTGGGCTAGCGGGATGGGCTATCTACAATGAGCAGTTCTTC. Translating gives CASSLGLAGWAIYNEQFF. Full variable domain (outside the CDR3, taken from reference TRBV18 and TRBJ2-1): NAGVMQNPRHLVRRRGQEARLRCSPMKGHSHVYWYRQLPEEGLKFMVYLQKENIIDESGMPKERFSAEFPKEGPSILRIQQVVRGDSAAYFCASSLGLAGWAIYNEQFFGPGTRLTVL.